Below, 4 T cell receptor beta chains from the same sample are listed, as sequenced in a study of blood T cell repertoires in COVID-19. Repertoires were generated with immunoSEQ multiplex PCR, while TCRdb's copy carries only in-frame clones and drops some. The profile covers 200,000 to 250,000 clones, with around nine tenths appearing a single time and under 15% taken by the ten largest. The sample was PBMCs or T cells enriched from blood (not recorded which). The receptors come from a woman aged 45 to 65 with acute COVID-19.

The rearrangement links TRBV9 to TRBJ1-1; D unresolved. Between the trimmed V and J ends, which lost 5 bases and 1 base, there was a span of 18 bases. CDR3 length: 16 residues. Germline CDR1 and CDR2: SGDLS and YYNGEE. Here the CDR3 reads CASSPRFGSGNTEAFF. The CDR3 coding sequence is TGTGCCAGCAGTCCTCGATTTGGGTCAGGGAACACTGAAGCTTTCTTT.

The chain is built from TRBV5-4 and TRBJ2-5; D may be TRBD2 (6 bases). The CDR3 runs 15 residues. CDR1 is SGHNT, CDR2 YYREEE, per germline (reference sequence). V lost 4 bases and J 1 base, leaving 14 bases between the germline ends. The CDR3 bases are TGTGCCAGCAGCGCTGCCTGGGGACTCCAAGAGACCCAGTACTTC. Translation gives CASSAAWGLQETQYF.

The V call is TRBV5-1, the J call TRBJ2-1; weak D call: TRBD2 (5 bases). The CDR3 runs 17 residues. V was clipped by 6 bases and J by 0 bases, with 19 bases between them. Germline CDR1 SGHRS, CDR2 YFSETQ. The CDR3 nucleotides are TGCGCCAGCAAACACATAAAAGCGGAGAGCTCCTACAATGAGCAGTTCTTC. This gives the protein CASKHIKAESSYNEQFF.

The V call is TRBV6-5, the J call TRBJ1-1; D is possibly TRBD1 (6 bases). Germline assignment: CDR1 MNHEY and CDR2 SVGAGI. This CDR3 is 14 amino acids long. Trimming took 4 bases from V and 5 from J, leaving 14 bases between them. CDR3: CASSSARGVTEAFF. The DNA for the CDR3 is TGTGCCAGCAGTTCCGCCAGGGGAGTTACTGAAGCTTTCTTT.